The clone carrying this T cell receptor beta chain was observed a few times. Given a much more abundant clone one base away, this may be a read error. This record comes from a study of metastatic and nonmetastatic thyroid tumors. The CDR3 loop spans 13 amino acids. Deletions cut 3 bases from V and 11 bases from J, with 17 bases between. Germline V gene sequence: CDR1 DFQATT, CDR2 SNEGSKA (reference sequence). TCRdb ran MiXCR on the PCR reads. The table has around 23,000 clones, over 20% seen once; the top ten hold under 30%. Treatment of any kind had been given to no patient before thyroid surgery. The sample consisted of blood. This chain uses TRBV20-1 with TRBJ2-1; D remains unclear. The sequence was collected from a female donor with papillary thyroid cancer or a benign thyroid nodule (not recorded which). Some clones in this sample may be carry-over from other donors' samples. CDR3 amino acids: CSASGRFKAKQFF. The DNA for the CDR3 is TGCAGTGCTAGCGGGCGATTTAAGGCTAAGCAGTTCTTC.